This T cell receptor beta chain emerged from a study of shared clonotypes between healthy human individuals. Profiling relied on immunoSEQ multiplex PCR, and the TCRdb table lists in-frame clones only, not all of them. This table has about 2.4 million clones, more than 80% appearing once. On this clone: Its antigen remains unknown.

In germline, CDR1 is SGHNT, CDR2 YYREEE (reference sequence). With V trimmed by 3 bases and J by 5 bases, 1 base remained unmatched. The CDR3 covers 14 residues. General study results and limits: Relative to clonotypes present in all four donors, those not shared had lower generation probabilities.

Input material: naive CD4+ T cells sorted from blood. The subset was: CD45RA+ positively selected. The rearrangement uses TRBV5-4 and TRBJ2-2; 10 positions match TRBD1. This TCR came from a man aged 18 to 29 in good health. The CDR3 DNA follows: TGTGCCAGCAGCTGGGGACAGGGGACCGGGGAGCTGTTTTTT. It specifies CASSWGQGTGELFF. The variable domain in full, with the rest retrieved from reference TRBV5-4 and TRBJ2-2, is ETGVTQSPTHLIKTRGQQVTLRCSSQSGHNTVSWYQQALGQGPQFIFQYYREEENGRGNFPPRFSGLQFPNYSSELNVNALELDDSALYLCASSWGQGTGELFFGEGSRLTVL.